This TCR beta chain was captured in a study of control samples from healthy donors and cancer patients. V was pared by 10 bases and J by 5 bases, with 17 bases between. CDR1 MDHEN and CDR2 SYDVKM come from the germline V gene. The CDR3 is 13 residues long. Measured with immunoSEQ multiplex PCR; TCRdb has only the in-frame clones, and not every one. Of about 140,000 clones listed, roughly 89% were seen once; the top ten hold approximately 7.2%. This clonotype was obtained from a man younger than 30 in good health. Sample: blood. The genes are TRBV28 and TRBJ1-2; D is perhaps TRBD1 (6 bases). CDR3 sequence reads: CATSPLQGYGYTF. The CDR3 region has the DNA TGTGCCACCTCCCCGCTACAGGGTTATGGCTACACCTTC.